The 30 T cell receptor beta chains reported below all come from one sample, sequenced in a study of T-cell reconstitution after alpha-beta-depleted transplantation in children. Using unique molecular identifiers, the investigators prepared the TCRbeta library. TCRdb analysed the PCR reads with MiXCR anew, one entry per CDR3 protein. The sample lists 600,000 to 800,000 distinct CDR3 sequences, around 13% occurring once. The specimen was PBMCs, collected before TCRalphabeta/CD19-depleted stem cell transplant. Receptors were obtained from a girl aged 2 to 9 with congenital amegakaryocytic thrombocytopenia, due to receive a stem cell transplant.

Comment on this clonotype: This may be a read error: a much more frequent sequence differs by one nucleotide. The chain couples TRBV7-6 to TRBJ2-1, with 7 bases fitting TRBD2. The germline V gene encodes CDR1 SGHVS and CDR2 FNYEAQ. There are 15 residues in the CDR3. CDR3 region: CASSLGGTTYIEQFF. CDR3 coding DNA: TGTGCCAGCAGCTTAGGCGGGACTACTTACATTGAGCAGTTCTTC.

This clonotype has just a few counts. This sequence joins TRBV30 and TRBJ2-1, with no clear D. Deletions cut 0 bases from V and 8 bases from J, with 14 bases between. Germline V gives CDR1 GTSNPN, CDR2 SVGIG (reference sequence). The CDR3 length is 14 residues. As DNA, the CDR3 is TGTGCCTGGAGTGTAGCGATGCTTCTCGATGAGCAGTTCTTC. This translates into CAWSVAMLLDEQFF.

This clonotype turned up a few times. This CDR3 reads CASSKALWDREVKETQYF. In DNA form, the CDR3 reads TGTGCCAGCAGCAAAGCGCTATGGGACAGAGAAGTAAAAGAGACCCAGTACTTC. The chain couples TRBV21-1 to TRBJ2-5; the D call in the table, TRBD1, was not verified against the DNA. TRBV21-1 is reported as a pseudogene. This CDR3 is 18 amino acids long.

This clonotype was seen a few times. V gene TRBV7-9 combines with J gene TRBJ1-5; perhaps TRBD1 as D (5 bases). This CDR3 comprises 14 residues. Deletions cut 2 bases from V and 4 bases from J, with 9 bases between. CDR1 and CDR2 from the germline V gene are SEHNR and FQNEAQ (reference sequence). The chain's CDR3 is CASSLSDTNQPQHF. The CDR3 nucleotides read TGTGCCAGCAGCTTATCGGACACTAATCAGCCCCAGCATTTT.

This clonotype has at least ten counts. J is TRBJ2-1 and V is TRBV5-1, with D maybe TRBD1 (6 bases). The length of the CDR3 is 14 residues. V dropped 4 bases and J dropped 6 bases, with 14 bases sitting between them. The V gene's germline CDR1 is SGHRS and CDR2 YFSETQ. DNA of the CDR3: TGCGCCAGCAGCCCCGACCCGACAGGCAATGAGCAGTTCTTC. It translates to CASSPDPTGNEQFF. The complete variable domain, with remaining parts taken from reference TRBV5-1 and TRBJ2-1, reads KAGVTQTPRYLIKTRGQQVTLSCSPISGHRSVSWYQQTPGQGLQFLFEYFSETQRNKGNFPGRFSGRQFSNSRSEMNVSTLELGDSALYLCASSPDPTGNEQFFGPGTRLTVL.

This chain uses TRBV4-1 with TRBJ2-7; 9 nucleotides match TRBD1. This CDR3 contains 17 residues. CDR1 and CDR2 from the germline V gene are MGHRA and YSYEKL. The J segment lost 2 bases and the V segment lost 2 bases, leaving 10 bases of the junction unmatched. The CDR3 sequence: CASSQQITGGAPYEQYF. The CDR3 DNA is TGCGCCAGCAGCCAACAAATCACAGGGGGCGCCCCCTACGAGCAGTACTTC.

This clonotype has only a few counts. This chain joins TRBV5-1 and TRBJ2-7; tentative D call: TRBD2 (6 bases). The V gene's germline CDR1 is SGHRS and CDR2 YFSETQ. The CDR3 sequence is 15 residues long. Trimming stripped 2 bases from V and 0 bases from J, with 12 bases between. The CDR3 sequence is CASSFEGGYSYEQYF. The CDR3 region has the DNA TGCGCCAGCAGCTTTGAGGGAGGATACTCCTACGAGCAGTACTTC.

The chain couples TRBV5-1 to TRBJ2-1, with 7 bases identical to TRBD1. V shed 4 bases and J 15 bases; nucleotides not matched to a gene: 10. The CDR3 contains 12 residues. In germline, CDR1 is SGHRS, CDR2 YFSETQ. This chain's CDR3 is CASSIEGGVGFF. For the CDR3, the DNA is TGCGCCAGCAGCATCGAAGGGGGCGTAGGGTTCTTC.

This clonotype was counted at least ten times. The chain employs TRBV10-3 and TRBJ2-3; 7 bases match TRBD1. Germline V lookup: CDR1 ENHRY, CDR2 SYGVKD. This CDR3 region has 15 residues. Trimming removed 4 bases from V and 4 bases from J; junction bases left unmatched: 8. CDR3 loop: CAISGASQGADTQYF. CDR3 in DNA: TGTGCCATCAGTGGGGCCTCCCAGGGGGCAGATACGCAGTATTTT.

The CDR3 sequence is CSIGRVLGELFF. CDR3 DNA sequence: TGCAGCATAGGCAGGGTCCTCGGGGAGCTGTTTTTT. This chain connects TRBV29-1 to TRBJ2-2; maybe TRBD1 (5 bases). Trimming took off 8 bases at V and 7 bases at J, with 14 bases between the two ends. Per germline, CDR1 SQVTM and CDR2 ANQGSEA. CDR3 length equals 12 residues.

This rearrangement joins TRBV19 to TRBJ2-6, with unresolved D. V gave up 3 bases and J gave up 4 bases, with 16 bases separating them. This CDR3 contains 17 residues. Germline V gives CDR1 LNHDA, CDR2 SQIVND (reference sequence). In DNA, the CDR3 is TGTGCCAGTAGTATCCTCGCCGCGCCCTCCGGGGCCAACGTCCTGACTTTC. This encodes CASSILAAPSGANVLTF.

The table lists this clonotype with a few counts. The chain employs TRBV27 and TRBJ2-5; D might be TRBD1 (6 bases). The germline CDR1 and CDR2 sequences are MNHEY and SMNVEV (reference sequence). This CDR3 spans 15 amino acids. Trimming stripped 2 bases from V and 4 bases from J, with 14 bases between. The CDR3, as DNA: TGTGCCAGCAGTTTAAGGGACATGGTAGGAGAGACCCAGTACTTC. Translating gives CASSLRDMVGETQYF.

This clonotype was seen a handful of times. The chain couples TRBV5-6 to TRBJ2-1; TRBD1 is a possible D gene (5 bases). Germline lookup yields CDR1 SGHDT and CDR2 YYEEEE. This CDR3 comprises 16 residues. V was trimmed by 1 base and J by 2 bases, leaving 13 bases between them. CDR3 sequence reads: CASSLFRDRPYNEQFF. The CDR3 DNA sequence: TGTGCCAGCAGCTTGTTCCGTGACAGACCCTACAATGAGCAGTTCTTC.

This chain joins TRBV28 and TRBJ2-1, with D possibly matching TRBD1 (6 bases). Germline V lookup: CDR1 MDHEN, CDR2 SYDVKM. Between the trimmed V and J ends, which lost 4 bases and 7 bases, there was a span of 20 bases. The CDR3 covers 16 residues. CDR3 residues: CASSSVRAYRGNEQFF. In nucleotides, the CDR3 is TGTGCCAGCAGTTCCGTACGTGCATATAGGGGGAATGAGCAGTTCTTC.

The CDR3 sequence: CASSPLNLGTGDYEQYF. DNA of the CDR3: TGTGCCAGCAGTCCACTGAACCTGGGGACAGGGGACTACGAGCAGTACTTC. This sequence joins TRBV27 and TRBJ2-7; TRBD1 agrees at 10 bases. CDR3 length: 17 amino acids. Germline CDR1 is MNHEY and CDR2 is SMNVEV (reference sequence). V lost 5 bases and J lost 3; bases outside the gene matches: 13.

This sequence joins TRBV6-1 and TRBJ2-3, with D perhaps TRBD2 (5 bases). Germline V lookup: CDR1 MNHNS, CDR2 SASEGT. CDR3 length: 14 amino acids. V was trimmed by 6 bases and J by 2 bases, leaving 12 bases between them. Written as DNA, the CDR3 is TGTGCCAGCAGACCCTTAGCGAACACAGATACGCAGTATTTT. It codes for CASRPLANTDTQYF.

This clonotype was observed a handful of times. The chain couples TRBV5-1 to TRBJ2-1, with D maybe TRBD2 (6 bases). The CDR3 covers 12 residues. Germline values: CDR1 SGHRS, CDR2 YFSETQ. The germline V and J ends were trimmed by 7 bases and 7 bases, with 12 bases remaining between them. Here the CDR3 reads CASSEGRNEQFF. CDR3 in DNA: TGCGCCAGCTCGGAGGGTCGGAATGAGCAGTTCTTC.

This chain links TRBV5-5 with TRBJ2-1; 12 positions match TRBD2. V was pared by 4 bases and J by 9 bases, with 8 bases of the junction left unmatched. CDR3 length equals 15 residues. CDR1 SGHKS and CDR2 YYEKEE come from the germline V gene (reference sequence). The CDR3: CASSLGLAGSSEQFF. The DNA for the CDR3 is TGTGCCAGCAGCCTGGGACTAGCGGGTTCAAGTGAGCAGTTCTTC. Based on the CDR3 plus reference TRBV5-5 and TRBJ2-1, the full variable domain is DAGVTQSPTHLIKTRGQQVTLRCSPISGHKSVSWYQQVLGQGPQFIFQYYEKEERGRGNFPDRFSARQFPNYSSELNVNALLLGDSALYLCASSLGLAGSSEQFFGPGTRLTVL.

This clonotype came up many times. This sequence joins TRBV20-1 and TRBJ1-6, with D unclear. The CDR3 loop spans 16 amino acids. Per germline, CDR1 DFQATT and CDR2 SNEGSKA (reference sequence). Trimming shortened V by 3 bases and J by 0 bases, and 12 bases separated the two germline ends. The CDR3 loop is CSASFGRSSYNSPLHF. For the CDR3, the DNA is TGCAGTGCTAGCTTCGGGAGGAGCTCCTATAATTCACCCCTCCACTTT.

This clonotype was recorded at least ten times. CDR3 protein: CASSLAPTSDEQFF. For the CDR3, the DNA is TGTGCCAGCAGCTTAGCGCCCACAAGCGATGAGCAGTTCTTC. The chain couples TRBV7-9 to TRBJ2-1; D call uncertain. Germline loops: CDR1 SEHNR, CDR2 FQNEAQ (reference sequence). The germline V and J ends were trimmed by 0 bases and 8 bases, with 11 bases remaining between them. This CDR3 has 14 amino acids.

This clonotype was seen repeatedly, ten times or more. The chain combines TRBV27 with TRBJ1-2, with 9 bases aligning to TRBD1. J gave up 5 bases and V 8 bases, and 9 bases lay outside the gene matches. The CDR3 extends over 14 amino acids. In germline, CDR1 is MNHEY, CDR2 SMNVEV (reference sequence). CDR3 sequence reads: CASSANRGQYGYTF. The DNA for the CDR3 is TGTGCCAGCTCGGCGAACAGGGGGCAATATGGCTACACCTTC.

This chain joins TRBV29-1 and TRBJ2-3, with TRBD2 identical over 12 bases. The CDR3 is 19 amino acids. V shed 4 bases, J shed 9 bases, and the junction held 23 bases outside the gene matches. Germline CDR1 SQVTM, CDR2 ANQGSEA. CDR3 sequence: CSVAFPVPSGRAYRDTQYF. The DNA for the CDR3 is TGCAGCGTTGCCTTTCCCGTTCCTAGCGGGAGGGCCTACAGAGACACGCAGTATTTT.

As regards this clonotype: One end of the junction does not line up with germline, which may come from a read error. This chain uses TRBV20-1 with TRBJ2-5; no definite D call. The CDR3 has 10 residues. Germline CDR1 is DFQATT and CDR2 is SNEGSKA (reference sequence). CDR3: CSAPRPVQCF. The CDR3 DNA reads as TGCAGTGCCCCCCGCCCGGTCCAGTGCTTC.

In DNA form, the CDR3 reads TGTGCCAGCAGCTTGATGGGATGGTCCGGGGTCGAGCAGTACTTC. It specifies CASSLMGWSGVEQYF. The rearrangement links TRBV5-5 to TRBJ2-7, with D perhaps matching TRBD2 (5 bases). Germline CDR1 is SGHKS and CDR2 is YYEKEE (reference sequence). V was shortened by 1 base and J by 6 bases, with 17 bases between the two germline ends. This CDR3 is built from 15 residues.

At least ten counts were recorded for this clonotype. The genes are TRBV20-1 and TRBJ2-3; no firm D call. Per germline, CDR1 DFQATT and CDR2 SNEGSKA (reference sequence). This CDR3 contains 10 residues. The V end lost 5 bases, the J end lost 5 bases, and 5 bases lay between the germline ends. The CDR3 nucleotides read TGCAGTGCTCCGAAAGATACGCAGTATTTT. This gives the protein CSAPKDTQYF.

CDR3: CASSLGGKGPYEQYF. The CDR3 nucleotides read TGTGCCAGCAGTTTAGGGGGGAAGGGTCCATACGAGCAGTACTTC. V is TRBV12-3 or TRBV12-4 and J is TRBJ2-7; D may be TRBD1 or TRBD2 (5 bases each). CDR3 length equals 15 residues. Deletions cut 1 base from V and 4 bases from J, with 14 bases between.

This clonotype was recorded at least ten times. Here the CDR3 DNA reads TGCAGTGCTAGAGATCTTTATTTGGCGGCCTATAACAATGAGCAGTTCTTC. It translates to CSARDLYLAAYNNEQFF. This chain joins TRBV20-1 and TRBJ2-1; D uncertain. The length of the CDR3 is 17 residues. V was pared by 0 bases and J by 5 bases, with 20 bases between. Germline lookup yields CDR1 DFQATT and CDR2 SNEGSKA (reference sequence).

This clonotype was observed at least ten times. The chain recombines TRBV29-1 with TRBJ2-1; TRBD2 aligns across 8 bases. V was pared by 5 bases and J by 6 bases, with 9 bases of the junction left unmatched. Germline lookup yields CDR1 SQVTM and CDR2 ANQGSEA. CDR3 length equals 14 residues. The CDR3 region is CSVTVGLVFNEQFF. For the CDR3, the DNA is TGCAGCGTTACTGTGGGACTAGTGTTCAATGAGCAGTTCTTC.

This clonotype was found many times. The V gene is TRBV12-3 or TRBV12-4, the J gene TRBJ2-1; D call uncertain. V gave up 0 bases and J gave up 10 bases, with 7 bases separating them. The CDR3 has 12 amino acids. The CDR3 nucleotides are TGTGCCAGCAGTTTAGCCCGTGGAGAGCAGTTCTTC. Protein: CASSLARGEQFF.

This clonotype came up many times. The genes are TRBV29-1 and TRBJ2-3, with D perhaps assigned TRBD1 or TRBD2 (5 bases each). From germline, CDR1 is SQVTM and CDR2 ANQGSEA. The length of the CDR3 is 13 residues. Deletions cut 6 bases from V and 7 bases from J, with 17 bases between. The DNA for the CDR3 is TGCAGCGTCCCCGGGACGGGATCAAATACGCAGTATTTT. Encoded protein: CSVPGTGSNTQYF.